These 23 T cell receptor beta chains originate from one sample sequenced in a study of beta chain features in type 1 diabetes. Study-wide results and limits: Shortening that was moderate but significant affected the TCRB CDR3s of Type 1 diabetes patients in all four CD4+ subsets.

The authors reverse transcribed all of the isolated RNA, so sequencing captured expressed TCRB transcripts. TCRdb's copy holds only in-frame clones and misses some; the assay was immunoSEQ multiplex PCR. Of about 340,000 clones detected, approximately 12% appear once; the ten largest clones hold roughly 0.015%. These TCRs are of unknown antigen specificity. What was sequenced was naive CD4+ T cells from blood. The source of these receptors is a woman aged 18 to 35 with type 1 diabetes.

This clone was seen a handful of times. The rearrangement uses TRBV9 and TRBJ2-5; the match to TRBD1 covers 8 bases. CDR1 is SGDLS, CDR2 YYNGEE, per germline. Germline trimming cut 3 bases from V and 1 base from J; bases unmatched to any gene: 2. The CDR3 consists of 14 residues. The CDR3, as DNA: TGTGCCAGCAGCGCCGGACAGGGCCAAGAGACCCAGTACTTC. It codes for CASSAGQGQETQYF.

The V gene is TRBV2, the J gene TRBJ2-3; 9 nucleotides line up with TRBD2. Germline CDR1 reads SNHLY; CDR2 reads FYNNEI. The CDR3 is 13 amino acids. V lost 8 bases to trimming and J lost 2 bases; unmatched junction nucleotides: 2. In DNA form, the CDR3 reads TGTGCCAGCGGCGGGAGGGTCACAGATACGCAGTATTTT. Its protein product is CASGGRVTDTQYF.

V gene TRBV30 combines with J gene TRBJ2-2; 10 bases are shared with TRBD1. The germline gives CDR1 GTSNPN, CDR2 SVGIG (reference sequence). With 5 bases clipped from V and 5 bases from J, the junction kept 5 bases outside the gene matches. CDR3 length: 14 amino acids. As DNA, the CDR3 is TGTGCCTGGCTCCGGACAGGGGGGACCGGGGAGCTGTTTTTT. Translated: CAWLRTGGTGELFF.

This clone showed up just a few times. The genes are TRBV28 and TRBJ2-3; the D gene is possibly TRBD1 (5 bases). The CDR3 has 14 amino acids. Trimming took off 1 base at V and 4 bases at J, with 9 bases between the two ends. In germline, CDR1 is MDHEN, CDR2 SYDVKM. CDR3 region: CASSLSGRADTQYF. In DNA form, the CDR3 reads TGTGCCAGCAGTTTATCTGGCAGGGCAGATACGCAGTATTTT.

This clone was seen only a few times. The V call is TRBV30, the J call TRBJ1-4; D is uncertain. CDR3 length: 15 amino acids. V shed 0 bases and J shed 6 bases, with 14 bases lying between them. Germline loops: CDR1 GTSNPN, CDR2 SVGIG (reference sequence). The CDR3 DNA sequence: TGTGCCTGGAGTGTAACATCACGTTTTCATGAAAAACTGTTTTTT. Encoded protein: CAWSVTSRFHEKLFF.

The chain uses TRBV19 and TRBJ1-2; D is possibly TRBD1 (5 bases). V lost 3 bases, J lost 0 bases, and 8 bases lay in between. The CDR3 covers 14 residues. Germline assignment: CDR1 LNHDA and CDR2 SQIVND (reference sequence). This CDR3 reads CASSIDRPNYGYTF. The CDR3 DNA is TGTGCCAGTAGTATCGACAGACCTAACTATGGCTACACCTTC.

This rearrangement joins TRBV18 to TRBJ1-2; D remains unclear. The germline gives CDR1 KGHSH, CDR2 LQKENI. The CDR3 runs to 13 residues. Trimming shortened V by 5 bases and J by 6 bases, and 13 bases separated the two germline ends. CDR3 sequence (DNA): TGTGCCAGCTCAATCAACGGGGAAGATGGCTACACCTTC. Residues: CASSINGEDGYTF.

Only a few counts were recorded for this clone. This chain connects TRBV5-1 to TRBJ2-1, with TRBD2 identical over 7 bases. This CDR3 contains 14 residues. Germline-derived CDR1 and CDR2 are SGHRS and YFSETQ. V lost 4 bases and J lost 3; bases outside the gene matches: 4. As DNA, the CDR3 is TGCGCCAGCAGCGCGGGAGAGGTCTACAATGAGCAGTTCTTC. This gives the protein CASSAGEVYNEQFF.

This clone has just a few counts. The chain employs TRBV5-1 and TRBJ2-1, with a possible D match to TRBD2 (6 bases). The germline CDR1 and CDR2 sequences are SGHRS and YFSETQ. CDR3 length: 15 amino acids. V lost 4 bases and J lost 2, with 13 bases in between. CDR3 in DNA: TGCGCCAGCAGCGAGGGACTGACCCCCTACAATGAGCAGTTCTTC. Translated, it gives CASSEGLTPYNEQFF. Combining the CDR3 with reference TRBV5-1 and TRBJ2-1 gives the whole variable domain KAGVTQTPRYLIKTRGQQVTLSCSPISGHRSVSWYQQTPGQGLQFLFEYFSETQRNKGNFPGRFSGRQFSNSRSEMNVSTLELGDSALYLCASSEGLTPYNEQFFGPGTRLTVL.

This clone has more than one count but fewer than ten. The chain joins TRBV28 to TRBJ1-2; D call uncertain. The V gene's germline CDR1 is MDHEN and CDR2 SYDVKM. The length of the CDR3 is 16 residues. The germline V and J ends were trimmed by 4 bases and 4 bases, with 19 bases remaining between them. DNA for the CDR3: TGTGCCAGCAGTTCTATAGGCTTGAGGGTCGGCTATGGCTACACCTTC. Translated: CASSSIGLRVGYGYTF.

The V gene is TRBV5-1, the J gene TRBJ2-5, with TRBD1 as a possible D gene (6 bases). This CDR3 is built from 15 residues. Germline loops: CDR1 SGHRS, CDR2 YFSETQ. V was pared by 5 bases and J by 5 bases, with 19 bases between. DNA of the CDR3: TGCGCCAGCAGAGACGGGGCTGGGGGCGCGGAGACCCAGTACTTC. It is translated as CASRDGAGGAETQYF.

This sequence joins TRBV11-2 and TRBJ2-4, with D unresolved. Deletions cut 1 base from V and 1 base from J, with 5 bases between. CDR1 and CDR2 from the germline V gene are SGHAT and FQNNGV. The CDR3 has 14 amino acids. CDR3 sequence (DNA): TGTGCCAGCAGCTTAGTCGGGGCCAAAAACATTCAGTACTTC. Translation gives CASSLVGAKNIQYF.

The chain links TRBV20-1 to TRBJ1-2; no reliable D call. The V gene lost 5 bases and the J gene lost 7 bases, with 11 bases spanning the gap. The CDR3 runs 11 residues. CDR1 and CDR2 (germline): DFQATT, SNEGSKA (reference sequence). CDR3 nucleotide sequence: TGCAGTGCTGAGGGTCCGGGTGGCTACACCTTC. Its translation is CSAEGPGGYTF.

This clone turned up a few times. The V gene is TRBV5-1, the J gene TRBJ1-4; D call uncertain. The CDR3 sequence is 13 residues long. Trimming took 5 bases from V and 5 from J, leaving 10 bases between them. Germline V lookup: CDR1 SGHRS, CDR2 YFSETQ. Written as DNA, the CDR3 is TGCGCCAGCAGAGGTGGAGAGAATGAAAAACTGTTTTTT. Its translation is CASRGGENEKLFF.

This clone was observed a few times. The chain employs TRBV7-2 and TRBJ2-2; D is possibly TRBD1 (6 bases). Trimming pared 5 bases from V and 6 bases from J, leaving 16 bases between. CDR3 length equals 15 residues. Looked up from germline, CDR1 is SGHTA and CDR2 is FQGNSA. CDR3 sequence reads: CASSPRGSRAGELFF. The CDR3 DNA is TGTGCCAGCAGCCCCAGGGGTTCGCGGGCCGGGGAGCTGTTTTTT.

The J gene is TRBJ1-1, the V gene TRBV6-5; D gene ambiguous. The V gene's germline CDR1 is MNHEY and CDR2 SVGAGI. With 4 bases removed from V and 3 bases from J, the gap between germline ends came to 9 bases. The CDR3 totals 13 residues. This CDR3 reads CASSSRPDTEAFF. CDR3 sequence (DNA): TGTGCCAGCAGTTCACGTCCAGACACTGAAGCTTTCTTT.

V gene TRBV23-1 combines with J gene TRBJ1-3; D is unresolved. TRBV23-1 is noted as an ORF with a role that remains uncertain. The CDR3 has 14 amino acids. V lost 3 bases to trimming and J lost 2 bases, with 8 bases between them. CDR3 DNA: TGCGCCAGCAGTCAGGCAGGCCCTGGAAACACCATATATTTT. Translated, it gives CASSQAGPGNTIYF.

This clone was seen a handful of times. The V and J genes are TRBV5-1 and TRBJ2-1, with 8 bases identical to TRBD1. There are 12 residues in the CDR3. The germline gives CDR1 SGHRS, CDR2 YFSETQ. The ends lost 3 bases at V and 9 bases at J; junction bases unmatched: 2. CDR3 DNA sequence: TGCGCCAGCAGCTACGACAGGGGTGAGCAGTTCTTC. Translation gives CASSYDRGEQFF. The full variable domain, with the rest looked up from reference TRBV5-1 and TRBJ2-1, is KAGVTQTPRYLIKTRGQQVTLSCSPISGHRSVSWYQQTPGQGLQFLFEYFSETQRNKGNFPGRFSGRQFSNSRSEMNVSTLELGDSALYLCASSYDRGEQFFGPGTRLTVL.

The rearrangement joins TRBV2 to TRBJ1-1; TRBD1 is a possible D gene (5 bases). Germline lookup yields CDR1 SNHLY and CDR2 FYNNEI. CDR3 size: 13 residues. V dropped 3 bases and J dropped 7 bases, with 12 bases sitting between them. The CDR3 region is CASSEFRAIEAFF. DNA for the CDR3: TGTGCCAGCAGTGAGTTCAGGGCGATTGAAGCTTTCTTT.

This clone turned up a few times. The rearrangement links TRBV7-8 to TRBJ1-1; TRBD1 aligns across 7 bases. The ends lost 1 base at V and 5 bases at J; junction bases unmatched: 10. The CDR3 consists of 16 residues. CDR1 is SGHVS, CDR2 FQNEAQ, per germline. The CDR3 region is CASSLEAQGEWTEAFF. CDR3 bases: TGTGCCAGCAGCTTAGAGGCGCAGGGGGAATGGACTGAAGCTTTCTTT.

The J gene is TRBJ2-3, the V gene TRBV5-4; D not resolved. The CDR3 is 12 residues long. The germline gives CDR1 SGHNT, CDR2 YYREEE (reference sequence). V was pared by 4 bases and J by 6 bases, with 9 bases between. The CDR3 sequence: CASSNPADTQYF. The DNA of the CDR3 is TGTGCCAGCAGCAATCCCGCGGATACGCAGTATTTT.

This rearrangement joins TRBV25-1 to TRBJ2-1; TRBD2 aligns across 9 bases. Germline loops: CDR1 MGHDK, CDR2 SYGVNS. The V gene end was trimmed by 4 bases and the J gene end by 8 bases; junction bases not matched to a gene: 12. The CDR3 contains 16 residues. This CDR3 reads CASSGDSGRLWYEQFF. The CDR3 region has the DNA TGTGCCAGCAGTGGTGATAGCGGGAGATTGTGGTATGAGCAGTTCTTC. The full variable domain, its missing parts supplied by reference TRBV25-1 and TRBJ2-1, is EADIYQTPRYLVIGTGKKITLECSQTMGHDKMYWYQQDPGMELHLIHYSYGVNSTEKGDLSSESTVSRIRTEHFPLTLESARPSHTSQYLCASSGDSGRLWYEQFFGPGTRLTVL.

This clone was seen only a few times. CDR3 sequence reads: CASSRGGLAEYNEQFF. The CDR3 DNA reads TGCGCCAGCAGCCGAGGGGGACTAGCGGAATACAATGAGCAGTTCTTC. This rearrangement joins TRBV5-1 to TRBJ2-1; 11 nucleotides align to TRBD2. The CDR3 spans 16 residues. CDR1 is SGHRS, CDR2 YFSETQ, per germline. Trimming cost V 4 bases and J 4 bases; bases outside gene matches: 7.